These T cell receptor beta chains were read from a single sample in a study of CDR3 diversity in severe acne. TCRdb re-called the PCR reads through MiXCR, storing one row per CDR3 protein. The sample carries some 84,000 distinct CDR3 sequences, approximately 52% recorded once. The sample was blood. These receptor sequences come from a male donor in good health, serving as a control. CDR3s include the opening cysteine and the closing phenylalanine or tryptophan. A D gene is named only where the DNA matches it firmly. Only part of the rows carry a size: once, few, many, or a class if the clone is expanded.

V,D,size,J,DNA,CDR3
TRBV7-9,.,.,TRBJ2-2,TGTGCTAGCGGCGCGAACACCGGGGAGCTGTTTTTT,CASGANTGELFF
TRBV7-9,.,.,TRBJ1-1,TGTGCCAGCAGCTTAGAGTTGGGAGCCGGAGTTTTCTTT,CASSLELGAGVFF
TRBV7-8,.,few,TRBJ2-5,TGTGCCAGCAGCCAACCAGGGACCCAGTACTTC,CASSQPGTQYF
TRBV4-2,.,few,TRBJ2-2,TGTGCCAGCACCTCGGGGACCGGGGAGCTGTTTTTT,CASTSGTGELFF
TRBV5-4,.,.,TRBJ1-1,TGTGCCAGCAGCTTCCAGGTGGGGAGTGAAGCTTTCTTT,CASSFQVGSEAFF
TRBV20-1,.,.,TRBJ1-2,TGCAGTGCCCCGGACAGTACTAACTATGGCTACACCTTC,CSAPDSTNYGYTF
TRBV28,.,.,TRBJ1-5,TGTGCCAGCAGTGAGGGGAGCAATCAGCCCCAGCATTTT,CASSEGSNQPQHF
TRBV24-1,TRBD2,.,TRBJ2-2,TGTGCCACCAGTGATCCTCCCGGGACTAGCGGCGCCGGGGAGCTGTTTTTT,CATSDPPGTSGAGELFF
TRBV25-1,TRBD2,.,TRBJ2-3,TGTGCCAGCAGTGAACTCCCGGTCCTGGGAGGGAGCTCCTACAATGAGCAGTATTTT,CASSELPVLGGSSYNEQYF
TRBV10-3,TRBD1,.,TRBJ1-5,TGTGCCATCAGTGAACAGGGGGCTAGCCAGTCCCAGCATTTT,CAISEQGASQSQHF
TRBV15,TRBD1,.,TRBJ1-1,TGTGCCACCAGCAGGGGACAGGGGGTCACTGAAGCTTTCTTT,CATSRGQGVTEAFF
TRBV20-1,TRBD1,.,TRBJ2-7,TGCAGTGCCCCAGACAGGGTTGAAGTGGAGCAGTACTTC,CSAPDRVEVEQYF
TRBV15,.,many,TRBJ1-6,TGTGCCACCAGCAGAGACAGTAATAATTCACCCCTCCACTTT,CATSRDSNNSPLHF
TRBV3-1,TRBD1,few,TRBJ2-3,TGTGCCAGCAGCCAAGGACAGGGTCTCGAGATAACAGATACGCAGTATTTT,CASSQGQGLEITDTQYF
TRBV24-1,TRBD1,few,TRBJ2-2,TGTGCCACCAGTGATACACGACAGGGAGCGAACACCGGGGAGCTGTTTTTT,CATSDTRQGANTGELFF
TRBV15,.,.,TRBJ2-5,TGTGCCACCAGCGGATGGGAGAGAGGACTTGAAGAGACCCAGTACTTC,CATSGWERGLEETQYF
TRBV20-1,.,.,TRBJ1-2,TGCAGTGCTAGCGCCCAGGGTGCTACGAGAAGGGGCTACACCTTC,CSASAQGATRRGYTF
TRBV7-9,.,few,TRBJ1-2,TGTGCCAGCAGCCCAGGGTTTGGCTATGGCTACACCTTC,CASSPGFGYGYTF
TRBV24-1,.,.,TRBJ2-7,TGTGCCACCGGCCAAGAGAACTACGAGCAGTACTTC,CATGQENYEQYF
TRBV5-4,.,.,TRBJ2-7,TGTGCCAGCTCACCGTCGAACAGCTACGAGCAGTACTTC,CASSPSNSYEQYF
TRBV6-5,.,many,TRBJ1-6,TGTGCCATCAGACAGAGGGCCTATAATTCACCCCTCCACTTT,CAIRQRAYNSPLHF
TRBV5-1,.,.,TRBJ1-1,TGCGCCAGCAGCTTGGTGCTCCCTAACACTGAAGCTTTCTTT,CASSLVLPNTEAFF
TRBV11-2,TRBD2,many,TRBJ2-3,TGTGCCAGCAGCTTGACTAGCGGGGGGCCGGGGTCGGATACGCAGTATTTT,CASSLTSGGPGSDTQYF
TRBV7-9,TRBD1,.,TRBJ1-2,TGTGCCAGCAGCGTAGACAGGGAGGGTGGCTACACCTTC,CASSVDREGGYTF
TRBV20-1,TRBD2,many,TRBJ2-7,TGCAGTGCAGTCCTAGCGGGCAGCTCCTACGAGCAGTACTTC,CSAVLAGSSYEQYF
TRBV5-1,.,many,TRBJ1-3,TGCGCCAGCAGCTTGGGGGGGCCTAACTCTGGAAACACCATATATTTT,CASSLGGPNSGNTIYF
TRBV10-2,.,once,TRBJ1-1,TGCGCCAGTCGGCCCGGGGCCGGGGACACTGAAGCTTTCTTT,CASRPGAGDTEAFF
TRBV10-3,.,few,TRBJ1-1,TGTGCCATCAGTGATCTACGGGACACTGAAGCTTTCTTT,CAISDLRDTEAFF
TRBV28,TRBD1,many,TRBJ1-1,TGTGCCAGCGGGACAGGGATTCCGGCCACTGAAGCTTTCTTT,CASGTGIPATEAFF
TRBV3-1,.,.,TRBJ2-7,TGTGCCAGCAGCCAGACGCAGGGTGGCGAGCAGTACTTC,CASSQTQGGEQYF
TRBV2,.,few,TRBJ1-1,TGTGCCAGCAGTGAAGCGCTACAGGGGAACACTGAAGCTTTCTTT,CASSEALQGNTEAFF
TRBV5-1,.,.,TRBJ1-2,TGCGCCAGCAGCTTGGGGGCGCAGGGTTCGGGCTACACCTTC,CASSLGAQGSGYTF
TRBV7-6,.,.,TRBJ2-7,TGTGCCAGCGCTAGGGAGGGGGGAGTTTACGAGCAGTACTTC,CASAREGGVYEQYF
TRBV3-1,.,few,TRBJ1-1,TGTGCCAGCAGCCAAGCAAGTATGAACACTGAAGCTTTCTTT,CASSQASMNTEAFF
TRBV3-1,TRBD1,.,TRBJ1-4,TGTGCCAGCAGCGTCAGGACAGGGATTGAAAAACTGTTTTTT,CASSVRTGIEKLFF
TRBV15,.,many,TRBJ2-6,TGTGCCACCAGCAGTGGCGACTCTGGGGCCAACGTCCTGACTTTC,CATSSGDSGANVLTF
TRBV2,.,.,TRBJ2-7,TGTGCCAGCAAGGGCAATGAGGAGGAGCAGTACTTC,CASKGNEEEQYF
TRBV24-1,.,many,TRBJ2-2,TGTGCCACCAGTGACCGTGTGCTGGGGGAGCTGTTTTTT,CATSDRVLGELFF
TRBV6-1,TRBD1,.,TRBJ1-5,TGTGCCAGCAGCGATAGACAGGGAGGCAATCAGCCCCAGCATTTT,CASSDRQGGNQPQHF
TRBV24-1,TRBD1,many,TRBJ1-1,TGTGCCTCCGGGACAGCTAACACTGAAGCTTTCTTT,CASGTANTEAFF
TRBV7-8,TRBD1,few,TRBJ1-5,TGTGCCAGCAGCTTAGTAACCGGGACAGGGGCGACCCTGGTTGGGAATCAGCCCCAGCATTTT,CASSLVTGTGATLVGNQPQHF
TRBV20-1,TRBD2,few,TRBJ2-7,TGCAGTGCACAGTGGACTAGCGGATCCTACGAGCAGTACTTC,CSAQWTSGSYEQYF